The 27 T cell receptor beta chains below all came from one sample that was sequenced in a study of blood T cell repertoires in COVID-19. Using immunoSEQ multiplex PCR, the repertoire was profiled, and TCRdb retains in-frame clones only, with some absent. The sample has approximately 170,000 clones; roughly 88% are singletons. Sequencing was carried out using peripheral blood. These TCRs come from a man between 18 and 35 years old with COVID-19, enrolled during active disease.

The chain links TRBV5-4 to TRBJ2-3; 9 bases line up with TRBD1. Unmatched junction bases numbered 1, after V lost 4 bases and J lost 10 bases. There are 11 residues in the CDR3. From germline, CDR1 is SGHNT and CDR2 YYREEE (reference sequence). The CDR3 nucleotides are TGTGCCAGCAGCGGGGACAGGGCGCAGTATTTT. Translating it yields CASSGDRAQYF.

The chain employs TRBV18 and TRBJ1-1, with TRBD1 matching 9 bases. J lost 1 base, V lost 3 bases, and 3 bases had no gene match. This CDR3 contains 15 residues. Germline-derived CDR1 and CDR2 are KGHSH and LQKENI. The CDR3 region is CASSPRDRANTEAFF. The CDR3 region has the DNA TGTGCCAGCTCACCCCGGGACAGGGCGAACACTGAAGCTTTCTTT.

This clone was counted only a few times. The chain employs TRBV11-2 and TRBJ1-2; maybe TRBD1 (6 bases). Germline V CDR1 and CDR2: SGHAT, FQNNGV. V shed 1 base and J shed 4 bases, with 7 bases lying between them. This CDR3 has 13 amino acids. The CDR3 here is CASSLGTAYGYTF. The CDR3 DNA reads TGTGCCAGCAGCTTAGGGACAGCCTATGGCTACACCTTC.

This chain joins TRBV2 and TRBJ1-2, with 7 positions matching TRBD1. The ends lost 4 bases at V and 5 bases at J; junction bases unmatched: 7. Per germline, CDR1 SNHLY and CDR2 FYNNEI. The CDR3 spans 14 residues. CDR3 in DNA: TGTGCCAGCAGTGTTGGAGGGGGCATATATGGCTACACCTTC. It translates to CASSVGGGIYGYTF.

Only one count was recorded for this clone. V is TRBV6-5 and J is TRBJ1-2, with 7 bases lining up with TRBD1. This CDR3 is built from 12 residues. Trimming removed 7 bases from V and 12 bases from J; junction bases left unmatched: 11. Germline V gives CDR1 MNHEY, CDR2 SVGAGI. CDR3: CASTLLQGGHTF. In nucleotides, the CDR3 is TGTGCCAGCACTCTACTTCAGGGGGGCCACACCTTC.

The chain recombines TRBV24-1 with TRBJ1-2, with TRBD1 identical over 11 bases. V gave up 2 bases and J gave up 0 bases; unmatched junction bases: 7. This CDR3 spans 18 amino acids. Germline lookup yields CDR1 KGHDR and CDR2 SFDVKD. This CDR3 is CATSDSRTGGATNYGYTF. For the CDR3, the DNA is TGTGCCACCAGTGATTCGCGGACAGGGGGCGCGACTAACTATGGCTACACCTTC.

The chain recombines TRBV7-6 with TRBJ2-1; TRBD1 aligns across 8 bases. Per the germline V gene, CDR1 is SGHVS and CDR2 is FNYEAQ. CDR3 length equals 15 residues. V lost 5 bases and J lost 3; bases outside the gene matches: 6. Here the CDR3 reads CASSAPGTGYNEQFF. The CDR3 DNA is TGTGCCAGCAGCGCCCCCGGGACAGGCTACAATGAGCAGTTCTTC.

The chain combines TRBV10-3 with TRBJ1-2; D is perhaps TRBD1 (6 bases). Trimming removed 4 bases from V and 5 bases from J, with 14 bases in between. Germline values: CDR1 ENHRY, CDR2 SYGVKD. CDR3 length equals 14 residues. The CDR3 DNA follows: TGTGCCATCAGTGCTACAGGGACGCTTTATGGCTACACCTTC. Its protein product is CAISATGTLYGYTF.

The chain recombines TRBV28 with TRBJ2-2, with D perhaps matching TRBD2 (6 bases). V was pared by 5 bases and J by 2 bases, with 27 bases between. CDR1 and CDR2 from the germline V gene are MDHEN and SYDVKM. The CDR3 runs to 20 residues. The CDR3, as DNA: TGTGCCAGCAGTCATACCCCGCAGTGTCCAGGAGGGATTAACACCGGGGAGCTGTTTTTT. As protein: CASSHTPQCPGGINTGELFF.

The CDR3, as DNA: TGTGCCAGCAGTGTGACAGGGGGCAGGGTGGAGCAGTTCTTC. It codes for CASSVTGGRVEQFF. The chain couples TRBV2 to TRBJ2-1; 10 positions agree with TRBD1. Looked up from germline, CDR1 is SNHLY and CDR2 is FYNNEI. The V segment lost 4 bases and the J segment 10 bases; nucleotides outside the gene matches: 7. The CDR3 is made up of 14 amino acids.

The V call is TRBV7-6, the J call TRBJ2-7; 8 nucleotides align to TRBD2. The CDR3 runs 14 residues. Per germline, CDR1 SGHVS and CDR2 FNYEAQ. Losses at the gene ends were 4 bases for V and 2 bases for J; bases not matched to a gene: 4. CDR3 bases: TGTGCCAGCAGCTCTCCCGGGAGGGCCTACGAGCAGTACTTC. Translating it yields CASSSPGRAYEQYF.

This clone came up a few times. The rearrangement uses TRBV19 and TRBJ1-5; D ambiguous. The CDR3 is 16 residues long. In germline, CDR1 is LNHDA, CDR2 SQIVND (reference sequence). V shed 6 bases and J shed 0 bases, with 15 bases lying between them. This chain's CDR3 is CASRIGKEYSNQPQHF. As DNA, the CDR3 is TGTGCCAGTAGGATCGGGAAAGAGTATAGCAATCAGCCCCAGCATTTT.

This rearrangement joins TRBV9 to TRBJ1-3, with D perhaps TRBD1 (5 bases). This CDR3 has 14 residues. The germline V gene encodes CDR1 SGDLS and CDR2 YYNGEE. The germline V and J ends were trimmed by 4 bases and 0 bases, with 8 bases remaining between them. In DNA, the CDR3 is TGTGCCAGCAGCTTTGACAGCTCTGGAAACACCATATATTTT. Protein product: CASSFDSSGNTIYF.

The V and J genes are TRBV5-1 and TRBJ1-6; 9 bases fit TRBD1. Losses at the gene ends were 0 bases for V and 7 bases for J; bases not matched to a gene: 2. Germline assignment: CDR1 SGHRS and CDR2 YFSETQ. The CDR3 is made up of 15 amino acids. DNA for the CDR3: TGCGCCAGCAGCTTGGGACAGGGGGGAAATTCACCCCTCCACTTT. Translated: CASSLGQGGNSPLHF.

V gene TRBV10-3 combines with J gene TRBJ1-6; weak D call: TRBD1 (6 bases). Per the germline V gene, CDR1 is ENHRY and CDR2 is SYGVKD. CDR3 length: 17 residues. V lost 3 bases and J 4 bases, leaving 16 bases between the germline ends. The CDR3, as DNA: TGTGCCATCAGTGAATACAGGGCGGCGGGTTATAATTCACCCCTCCACTTT. It yields the protein CAISEYRAAGYNSPLHF.

The rearrangement joins TRBV7-2 to TRBJ2-3; D not certain. CDR3 length equals 15 residues. CDR1 is SGHTA and CDR2 is FQGNSA in the germline V gene. With 1 base removed from V and 0 bases from J, the gap between germline ends came to 8 bases. CDR3 sequence reads: CASSLVHGSTDTQYF. CDR3 sequence (DNA): TGTGCCAGCAGCTTAGTTCACGGTAGCACAGATACGCAGTATTTT. The full variable domain, rest sourced from reference TRBV7-2 and TRBJ2-3, is GAGVSQSPSNKVTEKGKDVELRCDPISGHTALYWYRQSLGQGLEFLIYFQGNSAPDKSGLPSDRFSAERTGGSVSTLTIQRTQQEDSAVYLCASSLVHGSTDTQYFGPGTRLTVL.

The V call is TRBV30, the J call TRBJ2-3, with 9 positions matching TRBD2. Germline CDR1 GTSNPN, CDR2 SVGIG (reference sequence). The CDR3 covers 20 residues. With 4 bases clipped from V and 2 bases from J, the junction kept 22 bases outside the gene matches. CDR3: CAWTPLLRRGREGITDTQYF. CDR3 DNA sequence: TGTGCCTGGACCCCTCTACTCCGTCGAGGGCGGGAGGGGATCACAGATACGCAGTATTTT.

This rearrangement joins TRBV25-1 to TRBJ2-1, with D perhaps matching TRBD1 (5 bases). Germline V gene data show CDR1 as MGHDK and CDR2 as SYGVNS. Trimming removed 1 base from V and 3 bases from J, with 13 bases in between. The CDR3 length is 16 residues. The CDR3 nucleotides read TGTGCCAGCAGTGAATTTAAGGGGTCCAACTACAATGAGCAGTTCTTC. Translated, it gives CASSEFKGSNYNEQFF.

The chain is built from TRBV3-1 (or the pseudogene TRBV3-2) and TRBJ1-4, with TRBD1 identical over 7 bases. The CDR3 is 14 amino acids. V lost 3 bases to trimming and J lost 4 bases; unmatched junction nucleotides: 2. Looked up from germline, CDR1 is LGHDT and CDR2 is YNNKEL (reference sequence). The CDR3 loop reads CASSHGQDNEKLFF. The CDR3 region has the DNA TGTGCCAGCAGCCATGGACAGGATAATGAAAAACTGTTTTTT.

This chain joins TRBV6-6 and TRBJ2-7; D remains unclear. This CDR3 contains 14 residues. The ends were cut back, 0 bases at V and 1 base at J, with 7 bases in the middle. CDR1 is MNHNY, CDR2 SVGAGI, per germline (reference sequence). The CDR3 DNA reads TGTGCCAGCAGTTACTCGAAAACTTCCTACGAGCAGTACTTC. Its protein product is CASSYSKTSYEQYF.

This chain joins TRBV9 and TRBJ1-3; D call uncertain. Germline V gives CDR1 SGDLS, CDR2 YYNGEE. V lost 4 bases to trimming and J lost 1 base, with 6 bases between them. The CDR3 runs 13 residues. As DNA, the CDR3 is TGTGCCAGCAGCCCCATTTCTGGAAACACCATATATTTT. Translating gives CASSPISGNTIYF.

J is TRBJ1-2 and V is TRBV28; no firm D call. CDR3 length: 15 residues. V was shortened by 10 bases and J by 2 bases, with 20 bases between the two germline ends. Germline-derived CDR1 and CDR2 are MDHEN and SYDVKM. The CDR3 loop reads CATSPRPRQNYGYTF. Here the CDR3 DNA reads TGTGCCACCTCGCCCCGGCCCAGGCAGAACTATGGCTACACCTTC.

CDR3 protein: CATRGGLAGVNEQFF. The DNA of the CDR3 is TGTGCCACCAGGGGGGGACTAGCGGGAGTCAATGAGCAGTTCTTC. The chain links TRBV24-1 to TRBJ2-1, with 14 bases lining up with TRBD2. The CDR3 runs 15 residues. The germline V gene has CDR1 KGHDR and CDR2 SFDVKD. V shed 7 bases and J 6 bases; nucleotides not matched to a gene: 4.

The CDR3, as DNA: TGTGCCAGCAGCTTGGACTACTCTGGGGCCAACGTCCTGACTTTC. Its protein is CASSLDYSGANVLTF. The V call is TRBV5-8, the J call TRBJ2-6; the D is unclear. Looked up from germline, CDR1 is SGHTS and CDR2 is YDEGEE. V was pared by 0 bases and J by 0 bases, with 4 bases between. This CDR3 spans 15 amino acids.

This chain uses TRBV7-2 with TRBJ2-1; tentative D call: TRBD1 (6 bases). V was cut by 8 bases and J by 3 bases, with 17 bases left in between. The CDR3 length is 15 residues. CDR1 and CDR2 (germline): SGHTA, FQGNSA. Here the CDR3 DNA reads TGTGCCAGCTCTGGGAACAGGGCAGACTACAATGAGCAGTTCTTC. It codes for CASSGNRADYNEQFF.

The rearrangement uses TRBV4-2 and TRBJ1-1; D not certain. Trimming took off 0 bases at V and 6 bases at J, with 17 bases between the two ends. This CDR3 contains 16 residues. CDR1 and CDR2 from the germline V gene are LGHNA and YNFKEQ. CDR3 amino acids: CASSQENGEGGAEAFF. The CDR3 nucleotides are TGTGCCAGCAGCCAAGAAAATGGGGAGGGTGGGGCTGAAGCTTTCTTT.

The rearrangement joins TRBV29-1 to TRBJ2-7, with D hard to call. This CDR3 region has 15 residues. Germline V gives CDR1 SQVTM, CDR2 ANQGSEA. Deletions cut 2 bases from V and 2 bases from J, with 16 bases between. DNA of the CDR3: TGCAGCGTTGAATCGGAGCGCAGCGTGACCTACGAGCAGTACTTC. It specifies CSVESERSVTYEQYF.